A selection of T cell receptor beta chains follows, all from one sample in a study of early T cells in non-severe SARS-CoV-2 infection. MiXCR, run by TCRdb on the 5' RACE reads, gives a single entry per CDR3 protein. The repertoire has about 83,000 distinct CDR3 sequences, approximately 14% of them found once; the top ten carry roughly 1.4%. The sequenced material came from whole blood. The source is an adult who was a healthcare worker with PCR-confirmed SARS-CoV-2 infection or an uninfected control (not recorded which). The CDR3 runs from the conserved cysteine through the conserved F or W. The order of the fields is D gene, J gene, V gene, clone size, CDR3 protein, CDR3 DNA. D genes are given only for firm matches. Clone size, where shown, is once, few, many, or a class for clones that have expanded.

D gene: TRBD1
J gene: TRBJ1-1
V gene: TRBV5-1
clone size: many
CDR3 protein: CASSRQGEGSTEAFF
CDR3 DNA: TGCGCCAGCAGTAGACAGGGAGAAGGAAGCACTGAAGCTTTCTTT

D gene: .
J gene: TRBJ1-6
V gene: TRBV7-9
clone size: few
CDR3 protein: CASSLALGGNNSPLHF
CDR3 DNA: TGTGCCAGCAGCTTAGCCCTCGGGGGAAATAATTCACCCCTCCACTTT

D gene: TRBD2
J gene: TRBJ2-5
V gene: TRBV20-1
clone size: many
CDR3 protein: CSARVHRGGYQETQYF
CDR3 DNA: TGCAGTGCTAGAGTTCATCGCGGGGGATACCAAGAGACCCAGTACTTC

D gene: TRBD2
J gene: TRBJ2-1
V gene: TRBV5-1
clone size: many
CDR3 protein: CASSPTSGGANEQFF
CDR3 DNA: TGCGCCAGCAGCCCAACCAGCGGGGGGGCCAATGAGCAGTTCTTC

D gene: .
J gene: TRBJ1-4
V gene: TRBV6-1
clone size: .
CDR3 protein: CASRDSPKLFF
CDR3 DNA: TGTGCCAGCAGGGACAGCCCGAAACTGTTTTTT

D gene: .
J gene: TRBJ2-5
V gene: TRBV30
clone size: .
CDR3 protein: CAWSVAGFRRETQYF
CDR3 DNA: TGTGCCTGGAGTGTGGCCGGTTTCAGGCGCGAGACCCAGTACTTC

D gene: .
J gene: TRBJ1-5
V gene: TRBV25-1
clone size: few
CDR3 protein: CASSGADGHSNQPQHF
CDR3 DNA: TGTGCCAGCAGTGGGGCGGACGGTCATAGCAATCAGCCCCAGCATTTT

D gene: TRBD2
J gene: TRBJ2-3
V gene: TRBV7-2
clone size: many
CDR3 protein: CASKTSGGTDTQYF
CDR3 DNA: TGTGCCAGCAAAACTAGCGGGGGTACAGATACGCAGTATTTT

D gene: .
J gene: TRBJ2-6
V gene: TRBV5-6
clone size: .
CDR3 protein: CASSNPTGTGANVLTF
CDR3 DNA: TGTGCCAGCAGCAACCCGACAGGTACTGGGGCCAACGTCCTGACTTTC

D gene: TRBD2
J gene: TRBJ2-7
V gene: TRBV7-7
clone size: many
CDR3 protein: CASSLDGLGEQYF
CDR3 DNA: TGTGCTAGCAGCTTAGACGGACTAGGCGAGCAGTACTTC

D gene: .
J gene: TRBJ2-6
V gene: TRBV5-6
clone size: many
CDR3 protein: CASSLAGTGSSGANVLTF
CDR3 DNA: TGTGCCAGCAGCTTGGCCGGGACGGGGAGCTCTGGGGCCAACGTCCTGACTTTC

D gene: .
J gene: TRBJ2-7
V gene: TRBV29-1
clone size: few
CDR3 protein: CSADGQYF
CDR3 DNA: TGCAGCGCCGACGGGCAGTACTTC

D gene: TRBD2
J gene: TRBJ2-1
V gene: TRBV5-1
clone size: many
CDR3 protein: CASSLAGGAYNEQFF
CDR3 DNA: TGCGCCAGCAGCTTGGCCGGGGGGGCGTACAATGAGCAGTTCTTC

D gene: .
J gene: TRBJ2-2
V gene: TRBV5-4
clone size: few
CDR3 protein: CASSPVGRAGTGELFF
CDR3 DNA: TGTGCCAGCAGCCCTGTTGGAAGGGCAGGCACCGGGGAGCTGTTTTTT

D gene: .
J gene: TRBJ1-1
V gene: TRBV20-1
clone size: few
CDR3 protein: CSARFATENTEAFF
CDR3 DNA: TGCAGTGCTAGATTTGCGACCGAGAACACTGAAGCTTTCTTT